The clone carrying this T cell receptor (beta chain) has at least ten counts. Its specificity is unknown. The data derive from a study of regulatory T cells in long-lasting Graves disease. Across the study: Those with persistent Graves' disease had received antithyroid drugs for over 5 years with positive TSH receptor antibodies. Study outcomes and limitations: Fewer public clonotypes were shared by new patients (just under 1,000) than by persistent patients (2,741).

Time point meaning: persistent/refractory GD, antithyroid drugs over 5 years with positive TRAb. RNA from PBMCs was the source of the TCR library. All patients originated from an endocrinology department located in Xi'an, China. Sequencing libraries for TCR beta were prepared with iRepertoire HTBI primers and Arm-PCR of CDR3 regions. TCRdb recomputed calls from the multiplex PCR reads with MiXCR, one row per CDR3 protein. The table includes over 250,000 distinct CDR3 sequences, around 23% detected once. The CDR3 length is 14 residues. V gave up 0 bases and J gave up 4 bases, with 13 bases separating them. CDR1 and CDR2 from the germline V gene are DFQATT and SNEGSKA (reference sequence).

The clonotype originates from a female donor with Graves disease. The chain carries TRBV20-1 and TRBJ2-7; D may correspond to TRBD1 or TRBD2 (6 bases each). This sample comprised peripheral blood mononuclear cells (PBMCs), obtained when the disease was refractory, from a patient treated with antithyroid drugs. As DNA, the CDR3 is TGCAGTGCTAGAGATAACGGGGGCGTGTACGAGCAGTACTTC. Its protein product is CSARDNGGVYEQYF.